This TCR beta chain was sequenced for a study of shared clonotypes between healthy human individuals. Study-wide findings and caveats: Naive subsets generally exceeded memory subsets in estimated richness. Blood was the only sampled material, and tissue repertoires likely differ.

Naive CD8 cells, CD45RO-negative and positively selected for CCR7, excluded terminally differentiated effector memory CD45RA+ cells. Germline V lookup: CDR1 MNHEY, CDR2 SMNVEV (reference sequence). V was shortened by 2 bases and J by 4 bases, with 11 bases between the two germline ends. CDR3 size: 14 residues. Deep was the level at which the assay was run. Genomic DNA belonging to each subset was distributed in equal measure over several immunoSEQ plates. Profiling relied on immunoSEQ multiplex PCR, and the TCRdb table lists in-frame clones only, not all of them. The table shows 2 million to 2.5 million clones, with approximately 95% occurring only once. Concerning this clone: Its antigen is not known.

This clonotype was sampled from a man aged 18 to 35 in good health. Sequencing was performed on naive CD8+ T cells sorted from blood. The chain recombines TRBV27 with TRBJ2-5, with D uncertain. CDR3 bases: TGTGCCAGCAGTTTAGGTCCATGGGGAGAGACCCAGTACTTC. It codes for CASSLGPWGETQYF.